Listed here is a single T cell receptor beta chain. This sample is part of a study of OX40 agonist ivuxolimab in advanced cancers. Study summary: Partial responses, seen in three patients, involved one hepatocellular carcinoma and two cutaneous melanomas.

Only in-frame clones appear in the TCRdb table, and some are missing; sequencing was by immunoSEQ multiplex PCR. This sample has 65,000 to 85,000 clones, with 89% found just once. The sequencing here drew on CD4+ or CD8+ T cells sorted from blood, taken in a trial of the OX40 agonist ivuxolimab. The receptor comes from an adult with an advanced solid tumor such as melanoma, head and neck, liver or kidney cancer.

CDR3 sequence: CASSMGQGVIEAFF. The CDR3 region has the DNA TGTGCCAGCAGCATGGGACAGGGGGTTATAGAAGCTTTCTTT. This chain uses TRBV6-6 with TRBJ1-1; 11 bases map to TRBD1. V was pared by 6 bases and J by 8 bases, with 8 bases of the junction left unmatched. CDR3 length equals 14 residues. Germline assignment: CDR1 MNHNY and CDR2 SVGAGI (reference sequence).